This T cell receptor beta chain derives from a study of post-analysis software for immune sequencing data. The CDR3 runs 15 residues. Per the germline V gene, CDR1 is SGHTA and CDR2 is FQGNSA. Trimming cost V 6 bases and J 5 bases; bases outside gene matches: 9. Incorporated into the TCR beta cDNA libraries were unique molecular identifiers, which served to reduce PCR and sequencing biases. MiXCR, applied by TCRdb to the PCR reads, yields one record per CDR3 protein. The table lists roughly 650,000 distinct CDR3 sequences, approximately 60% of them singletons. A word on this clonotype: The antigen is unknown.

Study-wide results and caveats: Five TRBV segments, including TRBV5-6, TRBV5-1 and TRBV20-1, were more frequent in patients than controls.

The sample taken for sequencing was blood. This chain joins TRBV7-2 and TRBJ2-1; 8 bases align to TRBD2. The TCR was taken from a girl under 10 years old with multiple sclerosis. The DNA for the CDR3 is TGTGCCAGCAGTTTTAGCGGGGTAGAAGACAATGAGCAGTTCTTC. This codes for CASSFSGVEDNEQFF.